Listed here are 21 T cell receptor beta chains from one sample, sequenced in a study of OX40 agonist ivuxolimab in advanced cancers. Libraries were prepared through the immunoSEQ multiplex PCR assay. This is the immuneACCESS table as TCRdb keeps it, with only in-frame sequences that have V and J called. A part of the clones is gone; compared with another copy, unresolved V genes explain less than half, and the rest is unexplained. Within this sample are roughly 36,000 clones, with 65% to 75% of them counted one time only. About a fifth of the sample is held by the ten biggest clonotypes. Sample: CD4+ or CD8+ T cells sorted from blood, taken in a trial of the OX40 agonist ivuxolimab. All receptors derive from an adult with an advanced solid tumor such as melanoma, head and neck, liver or kidney cancer.

In regard to this clone: One end of the junction varies from germline; a read error may be responsible. The sample holds other DNA sequences that translate to the same CDR3. The V gene is TRBV30, the J gene TRBJ1-3; the D is unclear. The CDR3 extends over 12 amino acids. The V gene's germline CDR1 is GTSNPN and CDR2 SVGIG (reference sequence). This chain's CDR3 is CAHDRGLNTIYF. DNA for the CDR3: TGTGCCCACGATCGGGGATTAAACACCATATACTTT.

This chain links TRBV6-1 with TRBJ1-6, with unresolved D. The germline CDR1 and CDR2 sequences are MNHNS and SASEGT. Trimming removed 3 bases at V and 10 bases at J, with 13 bases between. The length of the CDR3 is 14 residues. The CDR3 loop reads CASSEEEWRSPLHF. The CDR3 DNA reads TGTGCCAGCAGTGAGGAGGAATGGCGCTCACCCCTCCACTTT.

The CDR3 DNA follows: TGTGCCAGCAGTCGTCCCGCAGGGGGCAGCTATGGCTACACCTTC. Its translation is CASSRPAGGSYGYTF. The V gene is TRBV28, the J gene TRBJ1-2; 8 nucleotides line up with TRBD1. The CDR3 is made up of 15 amino acids. V lost 5 bases and J lost 4; bases outside the gene matches: 9. Per germline, CDR1 MDHEN and CDR2 SYDVKM.

The chain couples TRBV23-1 to TRBJ2-7; no definite D call. TRBV23-1 is designated an ORF whose function remains uncertain. The V gene lost 1 base and the J gene lost 3 bases, with 7 bases spanning the gap. This CDR3 is 13 amino acids long. This CDR3 is CASSQFLNYEQYF. In nucleotides, the CDR3 is TGCGCCAGCAGTCAATTTTTGAACTACGAGCAGTACTTC.

The chain is built from TRBV5-1 and TRBJ1-1; possibly TRBD1 for D (5 bases). Trimming cost V 4 bases and J 0 bases, with 16 bases left between them. This CDR3 is 16 amino acids long. Germline assignment: CDR1 SGHRS and CDR2 YFSETQ. The CDR3 reads CASSMLLGQLNTEAFF. In DNA, the CDR3 is TGCGCCAGCAGCATGTTACTTGGACAATTGAACACTGAAGCTTTCTTT.

The genes are TRBV30 and TRBJ1-4; D ambiguous. The germline V gene encodes CDR1 GTSNPN and CDR2 SVGIG (reference sequence). This CDR3 has 15 residues. The V and J ends lost 2 bases and 0 bases respectively, with 10 bases between them. In DNA form, the CDR3 reads TGTGCCTGGAGTACCCCGGGTACAACTAATGAAAAACTGTTTTTT. Residues: CAWSTPGTTNEKLFF. Full variable domain (outside the CDR3, taken from reference TRBV30 and TRBJ1-4): SQTIHQWPATLVQPVGSPLSLECTVEGTSNPNLYWYRQAAGRGLQLLFYSVGIGQISSEVPQNLSASRPQDRQFILSSKKLLLSDSGFYLCAWSTPGTTNEKLFFGSGTQLSVL.

This clone has only a few counts. The chain links TRBV6-5 to TRBJ1-2; no firm D call. Germline V gene data show CDR1 as MNHEY and CDR2 as SVGAGI. The CDR3 runs to 11 residues. The ends were cut back, 7 bases at V and 7 bases at J, with 10 bases in the middle. DNA of the CDR3: TGTGCCAGCACCCAAGGATCTGGCTACACCTTC. Protein product: CASTQGSGYTF.

This chain joins TRBV27 and TRBJ2-5, with D hard to call. Trimming removed 1 base at V and 1 base at J, with 10 bases between. From germline, CDR1 is MNHEY and CDR2 SMNVEV (reference sequence). The CDR3 consists of 15 residues. CDR3 region: CASSLYGRPQETQYF. Written as DNA, the CDR3 is TGTGCCAGCAGTTTATATGGCAGACCCCAAGAGACCCAGTACTTC.

V usage is TRBV6-1 and J usage is TRBJ2-3, with D possibly matching TRBD1 (6 bases). The CDR3 covers 15 residues. CDR1 and CDR2 from the germline V gene are MNHNS and SASEGT. Deletions cut 0 bases from V and 3 bases from J, with 10 bases between. The CDR3 region is CASSEALGGTDTQYF. In DNA form, the CDR3 reads TGTGCCAGCAGTGAAGCGCTAGGGGGTACAGATACGCAGTATTTT.

This clone was seen more than once but under ten times. The CDR3 spells CASGPSSGNTIYF. The CDR3 DNA follows: TGTGCCAGCGGTCCAAGCTCTGGAAACACCATATATTTT. The chain employs TRBV7-9 and TRBJ1-3, with D hard to call. Germline V gene lookup returns CDR1 SEHNR and CDR2 FQNEAQ (reference sequence). V was trimmed by 8 bases and J by 0 bases, leaving 8 bases between them. The CDR3 has 13 amino acids.

The sample holds a few counts of this clone. This chain connects TRBV4-1 to TRBJ1-2, with D uncertain. The CDR3 length is 15 residues. Germline values: CDR1 MGHRA, CDR2 YSYEKL. Trimming left V 0 bases short and J 0 bases short, with 8 bases between. The CDR3 region is CASSQDFKANYGYTF. CDR3 coding DNA: TGCGCCAGCAGCCAAGATTTTAAAGCTAACTATGGCTACACCTTC.

The J gene is TRBJ2-4, the V gene TRBV20-1; tentatively, D is TRBD1 (5 bases). Germline CDR1 and CDR2: DFQATT and SNEGSKA (reference sequence). Trimming cost V 4 bases and J 6 bases, with 7 bases left between them. The CDR3 spans 11 residues. CDR3 in amino acids: CSANQGNIQYF. The CDR3 DNA is TGCAGTGCTAACCAGGGAAACATTCAGTACTTC.

This rearrangement joins TRBV29-1 to TRBJ2-5; 7 nucleotides align to TRBD1. V lost 6 bases, J lost 7 bases, and 8 bases stayed unmatched. The CDR3 length is 12 residues. Germline loops: CDR1 SQVTM, CDR2 ANQGSEA. The CDR3 region is CSVETGVGTQYF. CDR3 DNA: TGCAGCGTAGAAACAGGGGTTGGGACCCAGTACTTC.

This chain joins TRBV18 and TRBJ1-5; D might be TRBD1 (6 bases). Germline loops: CDR1 KGHSH, CDR2 LQKENI. V was cut by 3 bases and J by 3 bases, with 12 bases left in between. The CDR3 totals 15 residues. This CDR3 reads CASSPTGQLNQPQHF. For the CDR3, the DNA is TGTGCCAGCTCACCGACGGGACAACTCAATCAGCCCCAGCATTTT.

The V and J genes are TRBV29-1 and TRBJ2-3, with D hard to call. Germline V gives CDR1 SQVTM, CDR2 ANQGSEA. V lost 3 bases to trimming and J lost 5 bases, with 9 bases between them. The CDR3 consists of 12 residues. The CDR3 here is CSVDIFRDTQYF. CDR3 in DNA: TGCAGCGTTGACATTTTTAGAGATACGCAGTATTTT.

Ten or more counts support this clone. The chain carries TRBV29-1 and TRBJ2-1; D assignment may be TRBD1 or TRBD2 (7 bases each). CDR1 and CDR2 from the germline V gene are SQVTM and ANQGSEA. This CDR3 is 15 amino acids long. The ends were cut back, 0 bases at V and 6 bases at J, with 15 bases in the middle. The CDR3 reads CSVEDQGGDLNEQFF. CDR3 nucleotide sequence: TGCAGCGTTGAAGATCAGGGGGGGGACCTCAATGAGCAGTTCTTC.

The J gene is TRBJ1-2, the V gene TRBV2, with 7 nucleotides matching TRBD1. CDR1 is SNHLY and CDR2 is FYNNEI in the germline V gene. The CDR3 length is 13 residues. Trimming at V came to 7 bases and at J to 8 bases, leaving 10 bases not matched to a gene. The CDR3 loop is CASNSDRVGGYTF. CDR3 sequence (DNA): TGTGCCAGCAACTCCGACAGGGTTGGAGGCTACACCTTC.

This clone was recorded once. V is TRBV7-2 and J is TRBJ1-1; D call uncertain. This CDR3 has 13 amino acids. CDR1 and CDR2 (germline): SGHTA, FQGNSA. The germline V and J ends were trimmed by 4 bases and 1 base, with 7 bases remaining between them. The CDR3 DNA reads as TGTGCCAGCAGCTGGGTGCGGAACACTGAAGCTTTCTTT. It codes for CASSWVRNTEAFF.

The chain links TRBV5-1 to TRBJ2-5, with 7 bases lining up with TRBD1. The J call may be in error: the DNA end matches TRBJ2-7 better. In germline, CDR1 is SGHRS, CDR2 YFSETQ. The CDR3 runs to 15 residues. CDR3: CASSLESQGAYEQYF. The CDR3 DNA follows: TGCGCCAGCAGCTTGGAATCCCAGGGGGCCTACGAGCAGTACTTC.

The V and J genes are TRBV19 and TRBJ1-1; D not certain. Germline CDR1 reads LNHDA; CDR2 reads SQIVND (reference sequence). The CDR3 totals 13 residues. Trimming pared 8 bases from V and 7 bases from J, leaving 17 bases between. This CDR3 is CASQQRRGSEAFF. Here the CDR3 DNA reads TGTGCCAGTCAGCAACGCCGGGGAAGTGAAGCTTTCTTT.

This clone was seen only a few times. The chain carries TRBV18 and TRBJ1-2; tentatively, D is TRBD1 (5 bases). V was trimmed by 4 bases and J by 2 bases, leaving 8 bases between them. The germline CDR1 and CDR2 sequences are KGHSH and LQKENI. The CDR3 length is 13 residues. CDR3 coding DNA: TGTGCCAGCTCACGGGACGGCAACTATGGCTACACCTTC. Protein sequence: CASSRDGNYGYTF.